Listed here are 29 T cell receptor beta chains from one sample, sequenced in a study of CD8+CD57+ T cells in acquired aplastic anemia. Profiles of TCR beta VDJ and CDR3 were generated from a genomic DNA template. TCRdb independently ran MiXCR on the reads; one entry per CDR3 protein. The table records some 150,000 distinct CDR3 sequences, under 55% of them present only once. Only patients with CD8+CD57+ cell expansion on flow cytometry were chosen for sequencing. Sequenced input: sorted CD4+, CD8+, or CD8+CD57+ T cells (not recorded which) from PBMCs. The receptors originated from a human donor with aplastic anemia.

This clonotype was counted many times. The chain recombines TRBV7-8 with TRBJ2-2; D call uncertain. Per the germline V gene, CDR1 is SGHVS and CDR2 is FQNEAQ. This CDR3 comprises 16 residues. Trimming stripped 4 bases from V and 1 base from J, with 13 bases between. The chain's CDR3 is CASSSPLGRNTGELFF. The DNA of the CDR3 is TGTGCCAGCAGCTCCCCCCTAGGCAGGAACACCGGGGAGCTGTTTTTT.

The sample holds many counts of this clonotype. CDR3 DNA sequence: TGTGCCACCAGAGGGTTAAGGGGGACGGTTGAAGCTTTCTTT. Its protein is CATRGLRGTVEAFF. The V and J genes are TRBV15 and TRBJ1-1, with a weak D call TRBD1 (6 bases). CDR3 size: 14 residues. Between the trimmed V and J ends, which lost 6 bases and 7 bases, there was a span of 18 bases. Germline CDR1 is LNHNV and CDR2 is YYDKDF (reference sequence). Full variable domain (outside the CDR3, taken from reference TRBV15 and TRBJ1-1): DAMVIQNPRYQVTQFGKPVTLSCSQTLNHNVMYWYQQKSSQAPKLLFHYYDKDFNNEADTPDNFQSRRPNTSFCFLDIRSPGLGDTAMYLCATRGLRGTVEAFFGQGTRLTVV.

CDR3 protein: CASSFLLSGAGGNEQFF. The DNA of the CDR3 is TGCGCCAGCAGCTTTTTGCTTAGCGGGGCCGGAGGGAATGAGCAGTTCTTC. The chain joins TRBV5-1 to TRBJ2-1; TRBD2 agrees at 8 bases. V lost 2 bases to trimming and J lost 7 bases; unmatched junction nucleotides: 14. Germline-derived CDR1 and CDR2 are SGHRS and YFSETQ. The CDR3 extends over 17 amino acids.

There are many counts of this clonotype. The rearrangement joins TRBV5-1 to TRBJ2-5; D might be TRBD2 (7 bases). Trimming took off 0 bases at V and 10 bases at J, with 22 bases between the two ends. Germline lookup yields CDR1 SGHRS and CDR2 YFSETQ. This CDR3 is 16 amino acids long. CDR3: CASSLDGGGLEGVQYF. The CDR3 bases are TGCGCCAGCAGCTTGGACGGCGGGGGCTTGGAGGGGGTCCAGTACTTC.

This rearrangement joins TRBV7-9 to TRBJ2-5, with D possibly TRBD2 on 5 matching bases. CDR3 length: 14 residues. Germline CDR1 is SEHNR and CDR2 is FQNEAQ (reference sequence). V gave up 7 bases and J gave up 1 base, with 13 bases separating them. The CDR3 DNA reads TGTGCCAGCACCAAGACTACTTCCCAAGAGACCCAGTACTTC. The encoded protein is CASTKTTSQETQYF.

This clonotype turned up a few times. The V gene is TRBV19, the J gene TRBJ2-5, with D maybe TRBD1 (5 bases). The CDR3 contains 15 residues. V shed 7 bases and J shed 5 bases, with 20 bases lying between them. From germline, CDR1 is LNHDA and CDR2 SQIVND (reference sequence). The CDR3 region has the DNA TGTGCCAGTACCATTGGTGTGGGGCAGGGTGAGACCCAGTACTTC. Translation gives CASTIGVGQGETQYF.

This clonotype was detected only a few times. The chain has TRBV7-3 and TRBJ2-5, with D unclear. This CDR3 spans 13 amino acids. The germline V and J ends were trimmed by 0 bases and 1 base, with 3 bases remaining between them. Per germline, CDR1 SGHTA and CDR2 FQGTGA. The CDR3 loop is CASSLTLQETQYF. DNA for the CDR3: TGTGCCAGCAGCTTAACCCTCCAAGAGACCCAGTACTTC.

Worth noting for this clonotype: Possible read error: a much larger clone is one base away. The CDR3 does not end in the conserved phenylalanine or tryptophan, so this is likely a read error. The chain is built from TRBV5-1 and TRBJ2-1; D not certain. Looked up from germline, CDR1 is SGHRS and CDR2 is YFSETQ. V was trimmed by 3 bases and J by 6 bases, leaving 7 bases between them. The CDR3 contains 12 residues. This CDR3 is CASSSNFNEQFS. The CDR3 DNA follows: TGCGCCAGCAGCTCGAATTTCAATGAGCAGTTCTCC.

This clonotype was found a few times. The V gene is TRBV7-2, the J gene TRBJ2-5; perhaps TRBD2 as D (6 bases). V was pared by 1 base and J by 4 bases, with 10 bases between. The CDR3 has 14 amino acids. Germline V gene sequence: CDR1 SGHTA, CDR2 FQGNSA. This CDR3 is CASSLVPGGETQYF. CDR3 DNA sequence: TGTGCCAGCAGCTTAGTCCCCGGGGGAGAGACCCAGTACTTC.

As to this clonotype: This could be a read error, since a much larger clone is one nucleotide away. The chain combines TRBV11-2 with TRBJ1-1; D is unresolved. This CDR3 is 14 amino acids long. CDR1 and CDR2 from the germline V gene are SGHAT and FQNNGV. In DNA, the CDR3 is TGTGCCAGCAGCTTAGAAGAGTTGAAGACTGAAGCTTTCTTT. Amino acids: CASSLEELKTEAFF.

In its sample, this clonotype was seen many times. This chain uses TRBV15 with TRBJ1-2, with a possible D match to TRBD1 (5 bases). The germline CDR1 and CDR2 sequences are LNHNV and YYDKDF (reference sequence). Trimming cost V 4 bases and J 5 bases, with 20 bases left between them. The CDR3 totals 16 residues. As DNA, the CDR3 is TGTGCCACCAGCAAAGGGAGGCAGGGAGGCAGGTATGGCTACACCTTC. This gives the protein CATSKGRQGGRYGYTF.

Regarding this clonotype: A read error may explain this, as a much larger clone is one base away. This chain connects TRBV6-2 or TRBV6-3 to TRBJ2-5, with D unresolved. This CDR3 comprises 14 residues. The V and J ends lost 6 bases and 5 bases respectively, with 16 bases between them. CDR1 is MNHEY and CDR2 is SVGEGT in the germline V gene. The CDR3 DNA follows: TGTGCCAGCAGGAGAGTAGGACGGCGCGAGACCCAGTACTTC. It translates to CASRRVGRRETQYF.

This chain joins TRBV11-2 and TRBJ2-5; D could derive from TRBD1 or TRBD2 (5 bases each). Germline CDR1 reads SGHAT; CDR2 reads FQNNGV. V lost 5 bases and J 1 base, leaving 17 bases between the germline ends. The CDR3 contains 16 residues. Here the CDR3 DNA reads TGTGCCAGCAGCAGCAGCCGCTCTGGGGGCCAAGAGACCCAGTACTTC. Amino acids: CASSSSRSGGQETQYF.

Concerning this clonotype itself: A read error may explain this, as a much larger clone is one base away. The chain employs TRBV6-5 and TRBJ2-7, with D tentatively TRBD1 (6 bases). CDR1 is MNHEY and CDR2 is SVGAGI in the germline V gene. CDR3 length equals 15 residues. The chain's CDR3 is CVSSYTGPNPYERYF. Written as DNA, the CDR3 is TGTGTCAGCAGTTATACAGGGCCTAACCCCTACGAGCGGTACTTC.

This chain links TRBV7-8 with TRBJ2-3; D may be TRBD2 (6 bases). The V and J ends lost 1 base and 8 bases respectively, with 16 bases between them. This CDR3 is 15 amino acids long. The germline V gene encodes CDR1 SGHVS and CDR2 FQNEAQ. CDR3 amino acids: CASSLGLAWWGTQYF. The CDR3 nucleotides read TGTGCCAGCAGCTTAGGTCTAGCGTGGTGGGGTACGCAGTATTTT.

This rearrangement joins TRBV10-2 to TRBJ1-1; 8 bases fit TRBD1. The trim removed 3 bases at V and 1 base at J, leaving 4 bases unmatched. The V gene's germline CDR1 is WSHSY and CDR2 SAAADI. CDR3 length equals 15 residues. CDR3 sequence (DNA): TGCGCCAGCAGTGATCAGGGGGCTAGGAACACTGAAGCTTTCTTT. Translation gives CASSDQGARNTEAFF.

The CDR3 is CSVVSSTDTQYF. The CDR3 nucleotides are TGCAGCGTTGTATCCAGCACAGATACGCAGTATTTT. This chain uses TRBV29-1 with TRBJ2-3; no definite D call. Germline V lookup: CDR1 SQVTM, CDR2 ANQGSEA. This CDR3 is built from 12 residues. The V end lost 4 bases, the J end lost 0 bases, and 5 bases lay between the germline ends.

A word on this clonotype: Germline and junction disagree at one end, which may indicate a read error. The genes are TRBV2 and TRBJ1-2, with no clear D. The CDR3 has 14 amino acids. Germline-derived CDR1 and CDR2 are SNHLY and FYNNEI. CDR3 coding DNA: TGTGCCAGCAGTGATAGCGGTGGGAAACGTGGCCACACCTTC. This codes for CASSDSGGKRGHTF. The full variable domain, completed using reference TRBV2 and TRBJ1-2, is EPEVTQTPSHQVTQMGQEVILRCVPISNHLYFYWYRQILGQKVEFLVSFYNNEISEKSEIFDDQFSVERPDGSNFTLKIRSTKLEDSAMYFCASSDSGGKRGHTFGSGTRLTVV.

The chain is built from TRBV20-1 and TRBJ1-2, with 9 nucleotides matching TRBD1. This CDR3 is built from 13 residues. Germline CDR1 DFQATT, CDR2 SNEGSKA (reference sequence). V lost 3 bases to trimming and J lost 4 bases; unmatched junction nucleotides: 3. The CDR3 DNA is TGCAGTGCTAGGGGACAGGGTCCCTATGGCTACACCTTC. As protein: CSARGQGPYGYTF.

The chain has TRBV11-2 and TRBJ1-2, with TRBD1 matching over 12 bases. Germline loops: CDR1 SGHAT, CDR2 FQNNGV. CDR3 length: 17 residues. V lost 5 bases and J lost 2; bases outside the gene matches: 9. The CDR3 DNA is TGTGCCAGCAGCCGATACGGGACAGGGGGCGCGAACTATGGCTACACCTTC. Its protein product is CASSRYGTGGANYGYTF.

Ten or more counts support this clonotype. This chain connects TRBV6-1 to TRBJ2-3, with 8 bases that match TRBD2. V lost 5 bases, J lost 3 bases, and 4 bases stayed unmatched. Germline V CDR1 and CDR2: MNHNS, SASEGT. This CDR3 contains 14 residues. Here the CDR3 reads CASSPGGETDTQYF. In DNA, the CDR3 is TGTGCCAGCAGTCCCGGGGGGGAGACAGATACGCAGTATTTT.

V and J are TRBV24-1 and TRBJ1-3; the D is unclear. The germline CDR1 and CDR2 sequences are KGHDR and SFDVKD. Trimming left V 3 bases short and J 0 bases short, with 11 bases between. The CDR3 sequence is 16 residues long. The CDR3 loop reads CATSDRGEASGNTIYF. The CDR3 nucleotides read TGTGCCACCAGTGATCGCGGGGAGGCCTCTGGAAACACCATATATTTT.

Ten or more counts support this clonotype. The chain couples TRBV20-1 to TRBJ1-6, with D tentatively TRBD1 (5 bases). Germline CDR1 is DFQATT and CDR2 is SNEGSKA (reference sequence). Deletions cut 0 bases from V and 1 base from J, with 10 bases between. There are 16 residues in the CDR3. The CDR3 loop reads CSAREGVLSYNSPLHF. The CDR3 DNA sequence: TGCAGTGCTAGAGAGGGGGTATTGTCCTATAATTCACCCCTCCACTTT.

The chain employs TRBV7-9 and TRBJ1-1; D not resolved. The CDR3 loop spans 12 amino acids. Trimming shortened V by 7 bases and J by 7 bases, and 13 bases separated the two germline ends. Per germline, CDR1 SEHNR and CDR2 FQNEAQ (reference sequence). In DNA form, the CDR3 reads TGTGCCAGCACTATAACGCGGCTTGAAGCTTTCTTT. Encoded protein: CASTITRLEAFF.

The table lists this clonotype with many counts. V is TRBV10-3 and J is TRBJ2-1; possibly TRBD1 for D (6 bases). The CDR3 contains 15 residues. Germline-derived CDR1 and CDR2 are ENHRY and SYGVKD. V lost 5 bases and J lost 6, with 17 bases in between. CDR3 amino acids: CAISRDTPRSNEQFF. In nucleotides, the CDR3 is TGTGCCATCAGTCGGGACACCCCGCGTTCCAATGAGCAGTTCTTC.

The chain joins TRBV2 to TRBJ1-5, with 9 bases lining up with TRBD1. The CDR3 is 14 residues long. Germline V gives CDR1 SNHLY, CDR2 FYNNEI. Trimming at V came to 7 bases and at J to 3 bases, leaving 4 bases not matched to a gene. CDR3 sequence reads: CASKGTGSNQPQHF. For the CDR3, the DNA is TGTGCCAGCAAGGGGACAGGGTCCAATCAGCCCCAGCATTTT.

The J gene is TRBJ1-2, the V gene TRBV15; D remains ambiguous. The CDR3 sequence is 17 residues long. The V gene's germline CDR1 is LNHNV and CDR2 YYDKDF (reference sequence). V was trimmed by 3 bases and J by 4 bases, leaving 21 bases between them. The CDR3 sequence is CATSSPNYPRASYGYTF. The CDR3 DNA follows: TGTGCCACCAGCAGTCCCAATTATCCCCGTGCAAGCTATGGCTACACCTTC.

This clonotype was seen more than once but under ten times. The rearrangement joins TRBV2 to TRBJ2-2, with D perhaps TRBD1 (5 bases). V lost 6 bases to trimming and J lost 6 bases, with 8 bases between them. The CDR3 covers 12 residues. Germline CDR1 reads SNHLY; CDR2 reads FYNNEI. CDR3 in DNA: TGTGCCAGCAGGTCAGGGTCCGGGGAGCTGTTTTTT. Translation: CASRSGSGELFF.

The CDR3 coding sequence is TGTGCCAGCCAGGGGCAGGGGCTGTGTAGCAATCAGCCCCAGCATTTT. Protein: CASQGQGLCSNQPQHF. The chain uses TRBV7-4 and TRBJ1-5; a weak D match, TRBD1 (6 bases). Trimming took off 8 bases at V and 0 bases at J, with 17 bases between the two ends. There are 16 residues in the CDR3. Germline CDR1 reads SGHVT; CDR2 reads SQSDAQ.